This TCR beta chain was sequenced in a study of shared clonotypes between healthy human individuals. General study results and limits: Apart from blood, nothing was sampled; tissue repertoires likely differ. It was observed that 5% to 6% of naive CD4 clonotypes were shared across several donors.

With regard to this clone: Its antigen is not identified.

This CDR3 is 17 amino acids long. The trim removed 4 bases at V and 4 bases at J, leaving 8 bases unmatched. Germline V gives CDR1 MDHEN, CDR2 SYDVKM. The method was immunoSEQ multiplex PCR; TCRdb's version includes in-frame clones alone and lacks a portion of them. The sample yields approximately 2.1 million clones, 80% to 95% seen once. This TCR came from a man in his late teens or twenties in good health. Some clones in this sample may be carry-over from other donors' samples. This chain joins TRBV28 and TRBJ2-5; 14 positions match TRBD2. Sequences were obtained from naive CD4+ T cells from PBMCs. The subset is: CD45RA+ positively selected. The CDR3 is CASSSSTSGRVGETQYF. CDR3 nucleotides: TGTGCCAGCAGTTCCTCGACTAGCGGGAGGGTCGGAGAGACCCAGTACTTC.